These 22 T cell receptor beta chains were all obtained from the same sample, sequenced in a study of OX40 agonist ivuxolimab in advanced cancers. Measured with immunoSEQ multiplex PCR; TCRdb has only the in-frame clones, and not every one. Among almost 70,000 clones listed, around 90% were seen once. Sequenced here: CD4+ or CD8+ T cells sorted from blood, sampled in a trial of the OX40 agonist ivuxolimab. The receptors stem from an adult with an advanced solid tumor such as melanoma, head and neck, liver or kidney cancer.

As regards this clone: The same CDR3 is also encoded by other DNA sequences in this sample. The CDR3 sequence: CASSLLAQETQYF. In DNA, the CDR3 is TGTGCCAGCAGCTTACTAGCGCAAGAGACCCAGTACTTC. The V gene is TRBV7-3, the J gene TRBJ2-5, with D possibly matching TRBD2 (6 bases). Trimming took off 2 bases at V and 2 bases at J, with 6 bases between the two ends. CDR1 is SGHTA, CDR2 FQGTGA, per germline. The CDR3 totals 13 residues.

The CDR3 coding sequence is TGTGCCAGCATACAGGCCCCCTACGAGCAGTACTTC. Translation gives CASIQAPYEQYF. This chain joins TRBV2 and TRBJ2-7, with D tentatively TRBD1 (5 bases). Germline V gene data show CDR1 as SNHLY and CDR2 as FYNNEI. The V end lost 7 bases, the J end lost 2 bases, and 9 bases lay between the germline ends. The CDR3 spans 12 residues.

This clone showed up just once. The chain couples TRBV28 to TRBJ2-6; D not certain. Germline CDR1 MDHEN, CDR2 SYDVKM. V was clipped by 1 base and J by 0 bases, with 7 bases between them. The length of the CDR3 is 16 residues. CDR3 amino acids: CASSLLGSSGANVLTF. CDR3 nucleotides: TGTGCCAGCAGTTTATTGGGTAGCTCTGGGGCCAACGTCCTGACTTTC. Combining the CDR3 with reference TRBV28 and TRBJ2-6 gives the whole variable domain DVKVTQSSRYLVKRTGEKVFLECVQDMDHENMFWYRQDPGLGLRLIYFSYDVKMKEKGDIPEGYSVSREKKERFSLILESASTNQTSMYLCASSLLGSSGANVLTFGAGSRLTVL.

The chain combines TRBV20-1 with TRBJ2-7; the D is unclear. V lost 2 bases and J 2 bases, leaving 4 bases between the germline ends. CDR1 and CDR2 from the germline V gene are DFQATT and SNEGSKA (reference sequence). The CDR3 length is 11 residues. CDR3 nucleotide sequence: TGCAGTGCTAGATATACCTACGAGCAGTACTTC. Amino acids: CSARYTYEQYF.

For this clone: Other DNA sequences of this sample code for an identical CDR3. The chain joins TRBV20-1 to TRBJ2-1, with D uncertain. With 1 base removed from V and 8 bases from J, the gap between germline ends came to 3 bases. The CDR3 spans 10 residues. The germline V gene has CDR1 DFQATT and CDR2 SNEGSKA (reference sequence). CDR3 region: CSARGDEQFF. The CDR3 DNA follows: TGCAGTGCTAGAGGCGATGAGCAGTTCTTC.

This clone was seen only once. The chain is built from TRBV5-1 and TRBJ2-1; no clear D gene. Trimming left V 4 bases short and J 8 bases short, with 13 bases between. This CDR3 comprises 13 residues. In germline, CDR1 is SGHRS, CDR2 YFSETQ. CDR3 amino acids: CASSLTYLHEQFF. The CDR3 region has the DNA TGCGCCAGCAGCCTGACCTACCTCCATGAGCAGTTCTTC.

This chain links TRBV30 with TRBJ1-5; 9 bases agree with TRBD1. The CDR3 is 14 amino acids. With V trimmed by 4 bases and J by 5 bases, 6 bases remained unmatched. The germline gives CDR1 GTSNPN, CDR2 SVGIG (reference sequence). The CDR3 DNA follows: TGTGCCTGGAAACAGGGGGCGGGAGATCAGCCCCAGCATTTT. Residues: CAWKQGAGDQPQHF.

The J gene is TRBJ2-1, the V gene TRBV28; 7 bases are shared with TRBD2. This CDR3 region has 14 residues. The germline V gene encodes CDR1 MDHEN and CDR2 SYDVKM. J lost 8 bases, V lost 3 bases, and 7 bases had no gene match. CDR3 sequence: CASSLSSGSHEQFF. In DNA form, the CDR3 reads TGTGCCAGCAGTTTGAGTAGCGGGTCGCATGAGCAGTTCTTC.

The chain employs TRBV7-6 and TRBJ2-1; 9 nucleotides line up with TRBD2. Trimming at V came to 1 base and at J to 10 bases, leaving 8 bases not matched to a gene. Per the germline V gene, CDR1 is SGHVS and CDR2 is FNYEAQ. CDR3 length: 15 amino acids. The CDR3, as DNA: TGTGCCAGCAGCTTAGATCCAGCGGGAGGATGGGAGCAGTTCTTC. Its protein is CASSLDPAGGWEQFF.

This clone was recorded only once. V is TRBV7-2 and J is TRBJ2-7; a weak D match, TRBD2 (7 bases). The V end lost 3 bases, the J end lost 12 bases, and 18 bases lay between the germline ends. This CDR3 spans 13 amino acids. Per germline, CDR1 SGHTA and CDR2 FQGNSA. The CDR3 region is CASSLAGASGRYF. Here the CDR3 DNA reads TGTGCCAGCAGCTTGGCGGGGGCCTCTGGTCGGTACTTC.

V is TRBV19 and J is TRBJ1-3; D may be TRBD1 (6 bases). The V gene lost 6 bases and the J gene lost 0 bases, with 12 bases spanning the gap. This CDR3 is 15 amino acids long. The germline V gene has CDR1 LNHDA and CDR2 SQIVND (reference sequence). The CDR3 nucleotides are TGTGCCAGTAGATCCGACAGGAGCTCTGGAAACACCATATATTTT. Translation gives CASRSDRSSGNTIYF.

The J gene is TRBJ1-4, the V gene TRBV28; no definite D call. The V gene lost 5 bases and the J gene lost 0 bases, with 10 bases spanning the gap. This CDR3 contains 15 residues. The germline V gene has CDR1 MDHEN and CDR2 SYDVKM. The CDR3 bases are TGTGCCAGCAGTAGGCCACAAACAACTAATGAAAAACTGTTTTTT. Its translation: CASSRPQTTNEKLFF.

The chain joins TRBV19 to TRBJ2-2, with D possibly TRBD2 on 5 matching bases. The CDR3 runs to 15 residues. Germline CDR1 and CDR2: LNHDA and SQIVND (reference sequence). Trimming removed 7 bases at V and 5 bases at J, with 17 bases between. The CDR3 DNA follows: TGTGCCAGTAAAAAAATGATAGCGTCTACCGGGGAGCTGTTTTTT. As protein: CASKKMIASTGELFF. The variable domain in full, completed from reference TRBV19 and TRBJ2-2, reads DGGITQSPKYLFRKEGQNVTLSCEQNLNHDAMYWYRQDPGQGLRLIYYSQIVNDFQKGDIAEGYSVSREKKESFPLTVTSAQKNPTAFYLCASKKMIASTGELFFGEGSRLTVL.

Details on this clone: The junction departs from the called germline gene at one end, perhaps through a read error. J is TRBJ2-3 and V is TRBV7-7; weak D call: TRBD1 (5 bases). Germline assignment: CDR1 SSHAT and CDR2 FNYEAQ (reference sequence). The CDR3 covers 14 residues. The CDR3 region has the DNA TGTGCTAGCAGCTTAAATGGGGCCACAGATACGCAGTATTTT. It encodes CASSLNGATDTQYF.

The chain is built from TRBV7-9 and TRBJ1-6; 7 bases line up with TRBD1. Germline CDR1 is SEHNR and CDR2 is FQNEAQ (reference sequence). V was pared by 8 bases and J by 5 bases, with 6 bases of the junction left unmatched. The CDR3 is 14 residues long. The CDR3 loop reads CASSRDSDNSPLHF. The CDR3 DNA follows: TGTGCCAGCTCCCGGGACAGCGATAATTCACCCCTCCACTTT.

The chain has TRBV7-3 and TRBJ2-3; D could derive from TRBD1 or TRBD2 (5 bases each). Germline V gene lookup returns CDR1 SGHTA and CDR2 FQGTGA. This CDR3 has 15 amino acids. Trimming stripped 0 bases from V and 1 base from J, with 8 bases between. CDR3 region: CASSLTGPRTDTQYF. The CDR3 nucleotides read TGTGCCAGCAGCTTAACGGGACCACGCACAGATACGCAGTATTTT.

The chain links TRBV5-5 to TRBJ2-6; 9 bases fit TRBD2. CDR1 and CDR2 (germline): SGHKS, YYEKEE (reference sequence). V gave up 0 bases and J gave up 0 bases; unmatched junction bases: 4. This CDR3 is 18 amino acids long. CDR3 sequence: CASSLVLAGPSGANVLTF. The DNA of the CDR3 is TGTGCCAGCAGCTTGGTGCTAGCGGGGCCCTCTGGGGCCAACGTCCTGACTTTC.

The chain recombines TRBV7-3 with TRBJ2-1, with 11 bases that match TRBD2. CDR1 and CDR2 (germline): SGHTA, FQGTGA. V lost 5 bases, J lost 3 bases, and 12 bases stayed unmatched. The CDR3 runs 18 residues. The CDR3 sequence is CASSPRGLAGGSYNEQFF. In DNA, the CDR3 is TGTGCCAGCAGCCCCCGTGGGCTAGCGGGAGGAAGCTACAATGAGCAGTTCTTC.

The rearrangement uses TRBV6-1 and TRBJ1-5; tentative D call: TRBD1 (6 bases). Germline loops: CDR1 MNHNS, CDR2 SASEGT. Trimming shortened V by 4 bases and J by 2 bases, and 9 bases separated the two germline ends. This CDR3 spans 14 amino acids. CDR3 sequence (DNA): TGTGCCAGCAGTGCAAACAGGGGCAATCAGCCCCAGCATTTT. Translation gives CASSANRGNQPQHF.

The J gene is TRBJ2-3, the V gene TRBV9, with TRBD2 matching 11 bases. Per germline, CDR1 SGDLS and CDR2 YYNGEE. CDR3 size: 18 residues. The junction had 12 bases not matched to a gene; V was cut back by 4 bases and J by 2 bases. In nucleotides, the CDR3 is TGTGCCAGCAGCCCAGGGGTAGCGGGAGGGACCCTCACAGATACGCAGTATTTT. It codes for CASSPGVAGGTLTDTQYF.

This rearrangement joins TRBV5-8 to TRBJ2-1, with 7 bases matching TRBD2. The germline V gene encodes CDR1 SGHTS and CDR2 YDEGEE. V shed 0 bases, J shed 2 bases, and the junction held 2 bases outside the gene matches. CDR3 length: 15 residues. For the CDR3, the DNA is TGTGCCAGCAGCTTGGGAAGCGGGACCTACAATGAGCAGTTCTTC. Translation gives CASSLGSGTYNEQFF.

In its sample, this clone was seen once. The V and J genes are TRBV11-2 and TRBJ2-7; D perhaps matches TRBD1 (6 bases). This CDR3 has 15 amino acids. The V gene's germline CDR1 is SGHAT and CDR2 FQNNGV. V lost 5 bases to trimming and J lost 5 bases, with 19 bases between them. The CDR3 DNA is TGTGCCAGCAGCCCCCTGGGACAAATCTCGGACGAGCAGTACTTC. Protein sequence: CASSPLGQISDEQYF.